Listed here are 20 T cell receptor beta chains from one sample, sequenced in a study of T cells after yellow fever vaccination. A single record per CDR3 protein comes from TCRdb applying MiXCR to the 5' RACE reads. Of under 350,000 distinct CDR3 sequences listed, over 3.5% are singletons. Material: PBMCs, obtained 5 days after the yellow fever booster vaccination. The receptors here all came from a man in his late teens or twenties who received the YFV17D yellow fever vaccine.

This clonotype was recorded many times. J is TRBJ2-7 and V is TRBV20-1, with D maybe TRBD2 (6 bases). The CDR3 length is 13 residues. V lost 4 bases, J lost 5 bases, and 15 bases lay in between. Germline loops: CDR1 DFQATT, CDR2 SNEGSKA (reference sequence). CDR3 residues: CSAKTGLIHEQYV. The CDR3 bases are TGCAGTGCTAAAACGGGACTCATCCACGAGCAGTACGTC.

This clonotype was counted many times. This sequence joins TRBV5-1 and TRBJ2-7, with 7 nucleotides matching TRBD2. Germline CDR1 SGHRS, CDR2 YFSETQ. The CDR3 runs to 13 residues. V was clipped by 1 base and J by 9 bases; unmatched bases: 7. The CDR3 bases are TGCGCCAGCAGCTTGTTGTCTGGGAGGGGGCAGTACTTC. It yields the protein CASSLLSGRGQYF.

This clonotype came up many times. V usage is TRBV7-9 and J usage is TRBJ1-1; D is perhaps TRBD1 (5 bases). V lost 5 bases to trimming and J lost 4 bases, with 14 bases between them. The CDR3 consists of 14 residues. The germline V gene encodes CDR1 SEHNR and CDR2 FQNEAQ (reference sequence). This CDR3 reads CASSPGTPGTEAFF. For the CDR3, the DNA is TGTGCCAGCAGCCCAGGGACCCCGGGCACTGAAGCTTTCTTT.

This clonotype turned up a few times. The CDR3 loop reads CASSQGTASTYEQYF. The CDR3 DNA sequence: TGCGCCAGCAGCCAAGGGACAGCCAGCACCTACGAGCAGTACTTC. The rearrangement links TRBV4-1 to TRBJ2-7, with D possibly TRBD1 on 6 matching bases. Trimming left V 1 base short and J 2 bases short, with 12 bases between. Germline values: CDR1 MGHRA, CDR2 YSYEKL. The length of the CDR3 is 15 residues.

This clonotype showed up just a few times. V and J are TRBV5-1 and TRBJ2-5; 10 bases map to TRBD1. Germline CDR1 and CDR2: SGHRS and YFSETQ. The V gene end was trimmed by 4 bases and the J gene end by 5 bases; junction bases not matched to a gene: 8. The CDR3 runs 15 residues. CDR3 residues: CASSLGTGAGETQYF. The CDR3 bases are TGCGCCAGCAGCCTCGGGACAGGGGCAGGGGAGACCCAGTACTTC.

This clonotype was counted a few times. V usage is TRBV5-1 and J usage is TRBJ2-4; no firm D call. Trimming cost V 4 bases and J 6 bases, with 11 bases left between them. The CDR3 runs 13 residues. CDR1 is SGHRS and CDR2 is YFSETQ in the germline V gene. CDR3 protein: CASSRELANIQYF. As DNA, the CDR3 is TGCGCCAGCAGCCGCGAGTTGGCAAACATTCAGTACTTC.

This clonotype has more than one count but fewer than ten. The V call is TRBV24-1, the J call TRBJ2-5; 8 bases are shared with TRBD1. After removal of 4 bases from V and 4 bases from J, the junction contained 7 bases not matched to a gene. This CDR3 is 15 amino acids long. Germline loops: CDR1 KGHDR, CDR2 SFDVKD. CDR3 amino acids: CATSDPQGAGETQYF. The CDR3 DNA reads as TGTGCCACCAGTGACCCGCAGGGGGCGGGAGAGACCCAGTACTTC.

At least ten counts were recorded for this clonotype. The CDR3 is CASSLKRVLTDTQYF. The CDR3 region has the DNA TGTGCCAGCAGCTTAAAACGGGTTCTCACAGATACGCAGTATTTT. V is TRBV7-8 and J is TRBJ2-3; D is ambiguous. CDR3 size: 15 residues. The V gene's germline CDR1 is SGHVS and CDR2 FQNEAQ. Trimming removed 2 bases at V and 2 bases at J, with 11 bases between.

V and J are TRBV15 and TRBJ1-1, with D unresolved. The germline V gene encodes CDR1 LNHNV and CDR2 YYDKDF (reference sequence). Trimming removed 0 bases at V and 4 bases at J, with 9 bases between. This CDR3 has 14 amino acids. CDR3 in DNA: TGTGCCACCAGCAGAGATAGCCCCGCCACTGAAGCTTTCTTT. Translation: CATSRDSPATEAFF.

This clonotype was recorded at least ten times. V and J are TRBV7-2 and TRBJ1-2; 10 bases match TRBD1. The germline V gene encodes CDR1 SGHTA and CDR2 FQGNSA. Losses at the gene ends were 4 bases for V and 3 bases for J; bases not matched to a gene: 14. The CDR3 covers 18 residues. CDR3 DNA: TGTGCCAGCAGCTCCGTGGTAGGACAGGGGGTATTCGACTATGGCTACACCTTC. Protein product: CASSSVVGQGVFDYGYTF.

This clonotype was seen repeatedly, ten times or more. The CDR3 DNA reads as TGTGCCAGCAGCCCCTGGACAGCGAACACTGAAGCTTTCTTT. Its translation is CASSPWTANTEAFF. This sequence joins TRBV7-9 and TRBJ1-1; D possibly corresponds to TRBD1 (6 bases). Trimming pared 5 bases from V and 1 base from J, leaving 11 bases between. CDR1 is SEHNR, CDR2 FQNEAQ, per germline (reference sequence). This CDR3 is 14 amino acids long.

This clonotype was recorded at least ten times. The chain combines TRBV7-9 with TRBJ2-6; D ambiguous. The germline V gene has CDR1 SEHNR and CDR2 FQNEAQ (reference sequence). With 1 base removed from V and 4 bases from J, the gap between germline ends came to 5 bases. This CDR3 is 14 amino acids long. CDR3: CASSLDLGANVLTF. In DNA, the CDR3 is TGTGCCAGCAGCTTAGATCTGGGGGCCAACGTCCTGACTTTC.

At least ten counts were recorded for this clonotype. The rearrangement links TRBV4-1 to TRBJ1-1, with D possibly TRBD1 on 5 matching bases. The germline V and J ends were trimmed by 1 base and 1 base, with 7 bases remaining between them. Per the germline V gene, CDR1 is MGHRA and CDR2 is YSYEKL. The CDR3 extends over 14 amino acids. CDR3 DNA: TGCGCCAGCAGCCAAGTGGGGGGGAACACTGAAGCTTTCTTT. Translated: CASSQVGGNTEAFF.

This clonotype was found a few times. The V and J genes are TRBV5-1 and TRBJ2-5; 8 bases match TRBD1. V trimming: 8 bases; J trimming: 5 bases; junction bases outside the gene matches: 11. This CDR3 contains 14 residues. Germline V gene sequence: CDR1 SGHRS, CDR2 YFSETQ. CDR3 protein: CASFETGAGETQYF. CDR3 nucleotides: TGCGCCAGTTTCGAGACAGGGGCTGGGGAGACCCAGTACTTC.

The table lists this clonotype with a few counts. The chain links TRBV6-5 to TRBJ2-2; D remains unclear. This CDR3 is built from 16 residues. Germline CDR1 is MNHEY and CDR2 is SVGAGI. V was pared by 6 bases and J by 6 bases, with 20 bases between. This CDR3 is CASRERLDWVAGELFF. The CDR3 DNA follows: TGTGCCAGCAGGGAGAGGCTCGACTGGGTCGCCGGGGAGCTGTTTTTT.

This clonotype showed up many times. The chain uses TRBV7-2 and TRBJ2-5; the D gene is possibly TRBD2 (6 bases). Looked up from germline, CDR1 is SGHTA and CDR2 is FQGNSA. The V end was cut by 4 bases, the J end by 0 bases, with 18 bases between. The CDR3 loop spans 17 amino acids. CDR3 nucleotide sequence: TGTGCCAGCAGCTCCCCCCTCAGCGGGTGGTACCAAGAGACCCAGTACTTC. Translated: CASSSPLSGWYQETQYF.

The CDR3 DNA reads TGTGCCAGCTCACCATTAAACACAGATACGCAGTATTTT. Translation gives CASSPLNTDTQYF. This chain links TRBV18 with TRBJ2-3; D remains ambiguous. Trimming removed 2 bases from V and 2 bases from J, with 5 bases in between. The germline V gene encodes CDR1 KGHSH and CDR2 LQKENI. The CDR3 runs 13 residues.

The sample holds many counts of this clonotype. The chain combines TRBV6-1 with TRBJ2-3; D tentatively fits TRBD1 or TRBD2 (6 bases each). CDR1 is MNHNS and CDR2 is SASEGT in the germline V gene. This CDR3 has 14 residues. Between the trimmed V and J ends, which lost 3 bases and 6 bases, there was a span of 13 bases. Here the CDR3 reads CASSDRRGLDTQYF. CDR3 nucleotides: TGTGCCAGCAGTGACAGGAGGGGGTTGGATACGCAGTATTTT.

The chain employs TRBV27 and TRBJ2-4; the D gene could be TRBD1 or TRBD2 (5 bases each). Germline CDR1 and CDR2: MNHEY and SMNVEV (reference sequence). With 2 bases removed from V and 7 bases from J, the gap between germline ends came to 24 bases. This CDR3 has 18 amino acids. The DNA for the CDR3 is TGTGCCAGCAGTTTACGGTCCCCGGGACGGGCGCCGAGGAACATTCAGTACTTC. Translation gives CASSLRSPGRAPRNIQYF.

This clonotype was recorded many times. The V call is TRBV7-8, the J call TRBJ2-5, with D uncertain. The CDR3 covers 12 residues. The ends were cut back, 0 bases at V and 5 bases at J, with 4 bases in the middle. In germline, CDR1 is SGHVS, CDR2 FQNEAQ. The CDR3 loop reads CASSLAFETQYF. CDR3 DNA: TGTGCCAGCAGCTTAGCGTTCGAGACCCAGTACTTC.